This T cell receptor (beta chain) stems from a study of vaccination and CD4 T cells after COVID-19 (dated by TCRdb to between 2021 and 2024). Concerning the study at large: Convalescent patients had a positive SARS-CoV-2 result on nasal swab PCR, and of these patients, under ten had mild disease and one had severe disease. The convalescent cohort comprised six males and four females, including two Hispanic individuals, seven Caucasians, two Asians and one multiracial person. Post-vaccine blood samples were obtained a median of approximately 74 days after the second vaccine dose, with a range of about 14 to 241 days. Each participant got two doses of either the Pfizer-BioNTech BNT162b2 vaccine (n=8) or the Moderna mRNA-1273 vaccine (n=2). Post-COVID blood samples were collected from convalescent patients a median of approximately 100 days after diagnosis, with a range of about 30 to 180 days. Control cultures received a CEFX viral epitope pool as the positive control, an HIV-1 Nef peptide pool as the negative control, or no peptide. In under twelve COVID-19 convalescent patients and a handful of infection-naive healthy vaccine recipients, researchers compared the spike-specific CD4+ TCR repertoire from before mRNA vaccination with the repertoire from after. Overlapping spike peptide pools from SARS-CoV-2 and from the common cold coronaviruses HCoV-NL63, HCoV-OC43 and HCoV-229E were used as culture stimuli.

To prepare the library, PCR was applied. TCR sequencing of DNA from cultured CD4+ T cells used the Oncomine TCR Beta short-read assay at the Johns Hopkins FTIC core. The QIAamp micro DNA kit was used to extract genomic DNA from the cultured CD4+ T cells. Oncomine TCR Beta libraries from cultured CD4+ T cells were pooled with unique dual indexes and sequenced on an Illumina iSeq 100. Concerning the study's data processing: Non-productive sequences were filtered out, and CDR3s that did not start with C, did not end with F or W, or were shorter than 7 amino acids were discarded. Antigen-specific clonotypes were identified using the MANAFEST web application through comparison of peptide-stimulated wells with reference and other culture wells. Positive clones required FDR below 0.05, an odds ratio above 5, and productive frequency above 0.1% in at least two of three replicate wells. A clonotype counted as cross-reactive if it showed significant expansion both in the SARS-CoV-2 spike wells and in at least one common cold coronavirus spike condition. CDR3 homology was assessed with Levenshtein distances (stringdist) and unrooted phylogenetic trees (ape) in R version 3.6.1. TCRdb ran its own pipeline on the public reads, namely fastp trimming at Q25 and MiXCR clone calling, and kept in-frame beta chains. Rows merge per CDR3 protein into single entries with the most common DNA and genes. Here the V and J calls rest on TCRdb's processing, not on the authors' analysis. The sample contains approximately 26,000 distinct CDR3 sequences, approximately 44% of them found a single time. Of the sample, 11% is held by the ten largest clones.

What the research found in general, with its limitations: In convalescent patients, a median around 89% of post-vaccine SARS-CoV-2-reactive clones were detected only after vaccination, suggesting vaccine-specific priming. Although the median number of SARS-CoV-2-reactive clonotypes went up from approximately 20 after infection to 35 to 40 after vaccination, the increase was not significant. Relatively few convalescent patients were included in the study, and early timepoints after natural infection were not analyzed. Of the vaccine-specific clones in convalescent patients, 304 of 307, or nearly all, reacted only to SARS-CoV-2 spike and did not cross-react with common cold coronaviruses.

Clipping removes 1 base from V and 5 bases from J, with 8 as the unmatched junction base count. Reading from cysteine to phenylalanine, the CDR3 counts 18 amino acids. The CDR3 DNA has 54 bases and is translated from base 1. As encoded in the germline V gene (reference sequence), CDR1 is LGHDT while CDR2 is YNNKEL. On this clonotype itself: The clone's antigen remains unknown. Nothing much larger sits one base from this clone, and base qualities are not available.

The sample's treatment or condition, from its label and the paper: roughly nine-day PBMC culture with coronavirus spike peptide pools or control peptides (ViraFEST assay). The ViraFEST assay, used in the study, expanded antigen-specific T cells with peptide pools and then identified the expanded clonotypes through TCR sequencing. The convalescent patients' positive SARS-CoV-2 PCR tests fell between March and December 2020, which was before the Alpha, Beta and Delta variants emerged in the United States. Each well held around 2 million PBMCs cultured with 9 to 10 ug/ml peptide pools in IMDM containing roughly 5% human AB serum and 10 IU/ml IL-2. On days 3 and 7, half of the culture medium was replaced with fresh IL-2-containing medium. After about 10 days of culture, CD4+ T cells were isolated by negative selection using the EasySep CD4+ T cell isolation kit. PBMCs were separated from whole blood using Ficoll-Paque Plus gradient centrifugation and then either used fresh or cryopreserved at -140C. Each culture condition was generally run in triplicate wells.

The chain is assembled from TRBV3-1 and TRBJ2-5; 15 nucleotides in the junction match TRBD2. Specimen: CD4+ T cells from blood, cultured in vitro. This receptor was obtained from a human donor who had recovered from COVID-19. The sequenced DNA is TGTGCCAGCAGCCAAGCTAGGACTAGCGGGGGGGCTGGGGAGACCCAGTACTTC. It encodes CASSQARTSGGAGETQYF.